This passage covers 8 T cell receptor beta chains from one sample sequenced in a study of cytomegalovirus exposure and HLA in healthy donors. PCR amplification relied on 60 Vbeta primers (plus 13 Jbeta primers). Method: immunoSEQ multiplex PCR; TCRdb's copy keeps in-frame clones and lacks some. There are roughly 110,000 clones in the sample, with 6.8% held by the top ten. Sequencing was performed on PBMCs. Receptors originate from a man aged 40-49 years in good health and CMV-seropositive.

V and J are TRBV6-5 and TRBJ2-1, with a possible D match to TRBD2 (6 bases). Per the germline V gene, CDR1 is MNHEY and CDR2 is SVGAGI. Trimming cost V 2 bases and J 9 bases, with 11 bases left between them. This CDR3 is built from 13 residues. Here the CDR3 reads CASSYGGGGEQFF. DNA for the CDR3: TGTGCCAGCAGTTACGGTGGGGGAGGTGAGCAGTTCTTC.

The chain has TRBV9 and TRBJ2-5; D is perhaps TRBD1 (6 bases). CDR1 is SGDLS, CDR2 YYNGEE, per germline. V was pared by 2 bases and J by 5 bases, with 7 bases between. The CDR3 totals 12 residues. CDR3 region: CASSVTGETQYF. The CDR3 region has the DNA TGTGCCAGCAGCGTTACAGGGGAGACCCAGTACTTC.

This chain connects TRBV18 to TRBJ1-1; 9 bases agree with TRBD1. Germline values: CDR1 KGHSH, CDR2 LQKENI. V gave up 3 bases and J gave up 6 bases; unmatched junction bases: 8. CDR3 length: 15 amino acids. Written as DNA, the CDR3 is TGTGCCAGCTCACCCTTACAGGGGGCGCGGGCTGAAGCTTTCTTT. It codes for CASSPLQGARAEAFF. Looking up the rest from reference TRBV18 and TRBJ1-1 gives the full variable domain: NAGVMQNPRHLVRRRGQEARLRCSPMKGHSHVYWYRQLPEEGLKFMVYLQKENIIDESGMPKERFSAEFPKEGPSILRIQQVVRGDSAAYFCASSPLQGARAEAFFGQGTRLTVV.

This chain joins TRBV6-1 and TRBJ1-3; D is perhaps TRBD1 (5 bases). V lost 4 bases, J lost 2 bases, and 15 bases lay in between. CDR1 is MNHNS, CDR2 SASEGT, per germline. The CDR3 sequence is 16 residues long. The CDR3 coding sequence is TGTGCCAGCAGTGCAGCTTGGACAACGCCTGGAAACACCATATATTTT. As protein: CASSAAWTTPGNTIYF.

This chain connects TRBV5-6 to TRBJ1-5, with 7 bases identical to TRBD1. From germline, CDR1 is SGHDT and CDR2 YYEEEE. CDR3 length equals 14 residues. Trimming removed 1 base from V and 4 bases from J; junction bases left unmatched: 2. CDR3 in DNA: TGTGCCAGCAGCTTGCTACAGGGGAATCAGCCCCAGCATTTT. It is translated as CASSLLQGNQPQHF.

The chain carries TRBV5-1 and TRBJ2-1; D might be TRBD2 (6 bases). Germline values: CDR1 SGHRS, CDR2 YFSETQ. This CDR3 has 15 residues. Trimming cost V 2 bases and J 3 bases, with 12 bases left between them. This CDR3 is CASSFASVDYNEQFF. In nucleotides, the CDR3 is TGCGCCAGCAGCTTTGCTAGCGTAGACTACAATGAGCAGTTCTTC. Drawing the rest from reference TRBV5-1 and TRBJ2-1, the complete variable domain is KAGVTQTPRYLIKTRGQQVTLSCSPISGHRSVSWYQQTPGQGLQFLFEYFSETQRNKGNFPGRFSGRQFSNSRSEMNVSTLELGDSALYLCASSFASVDYNEQFFGPGTRLTVL.

The chain carries TRBV5-8 and TRBJ2-1, with a tentative D call TRBD2 (5 bases). Per the germline V gene, CDR1 is SGHTS and CDR2 is YDEGEE. Trimming removed 5 bases from V and 3 bases from J, with 24 bases in between. The CDR3 is 18 amino acids. This CDR3 reads CASSPQFGKRTFYNEQFF. The CDR3 DNA reads as TGTGCCAGCAGTCCCCAATTTGGAAAACGGACTTTCTACAATGAGCAGTTCTTC.

V is TRBV27 and J is TRBJ1-3; the match to TRBD1 covers 7 bases. This CDR3 comprises 17 residues. Germline assignment: CDR1 MNHEY and CDR2 SMNVEV (reference sequence). V lost 6 bases to trimming and J lost 0 bases; unmatched junction nucleotides: 11. The CDR3 DNA reads TGTGCCAGCAGGGGACAGAATATCGAATACTCTGGAAACACCATATATTTT. The encoded protein is CASRGQNIEYSGNTIYF.